The 18 T cell receptor beta chains presented below share a single source sample, sequenced in a study of cytomegalovirus exposure and HLA in healthy donors. PCR primers comprised 60 Vbeta and 13 Jbeta primers. The method was immunoSEQ multiplex PCR; TCRdb's version includes in-frame clones alone and lacks a portion of them. The table has tens of thousands of clones, roughly two thirds seen once; the top ten hold under 8%. Sample: PBMCs. These receptors came from a woman aged 30 to 39 in good health and CMV-seronegative.

The V call is TRBV5-6, the J call TRBJ2-3; the D is unclear. This CDR3 spans 13 amino acids. The germline V gene encodes CDR1 SGHDT and CDR2 YYEEEE. Trimming shortened V by 0 bases and J by 6 bases, and 8 bases separated the two germline ends. CDR3: CASSLGATDTQYF. The DNA for the CDR3 is TGTGCCAGCAGCTTGGGCGCTACGGATACGCAGTATTTT.

This chain connects TRBV4-1 to TRBJ1-1; 7 positions match TRBD1. This CDR3 is built from 15 residues. V was pared by 4 bases and J by 1 base, with 6 bases of the junction left unmatched. Looked up from germline, CDR1 is MGHRA and CDR2 is YSYEKL. The CDR3, as DNA: TGCGCCAGCAGCCTCTCGAGGGGGCCGAACACTGAAGCTTTCTTT. It specifies CASSLSRGPNTEAFF.

This clone was counted only a few times. The genes are TRBV6-1 and TRBJ1-2, with TRBD1 as a possible D gene (5 bases). The V gene lost 7 bases and the J gene lost 5 bases, with 11 bases spanning the gap. The CDR3 has 12 residues. Germline CDR1 MNHNS, CDR2 SASEGT. CDR3 amino acids: CASNPGLYGYTF. CDR3 in DNA: TGTGCCAGCAATCCGGGACTGTATGGCTACACCTTC.

The rearrangement joins TRBV6-5 to TRBJ2-5, with 11 nucleotides matching TRBD2. In germline, CDR1 is MNHEY, CDR2 SVGAGI. The V gene end was trimmed by 0 bases and the J gene end by 12 bases; junction bases not matched to a gene: 12. The CDR3 loop spans 16 amino acids. CDR3 region: CASSYSPSGGSTGEYF. The CDR3 bases are TGTGCCAGCAGTTACTCGCCTAGCGGGGGGTCCACCGGCGAGTACTTC.

This chain uses TRBV6-5 with TRBJ1-1, with a weak D call TRBD1 (5 bases). Trimming took off 5 bases at V and 6 bases at J, with 16 bases between the two ends. CDR1 and CDR2 from the germline V gene are MNHEY and SVGAGI. The CDR3 covers 14 residues. CDR3 protein: CASSPRDFLPEAFF. The DNA for the CDR3 is TGTGCCAGCAGTCCGCGGGACTTTTTACCTGAAGCTTTCTTT.

The chain joins TRBV9 to TRBJ2-3; no reliable D call. The germline V gene encodes CDR1 SGDLS and CDR2 YYNGEE. This CDR3 contains 17 residues. V gave up 4 bases and J gave up 2 bases, with 20 bases separating them. DNA for the CDR3: TGTGCCAGCAGCTCAACGGGTGGGTACGGCACCACAGATACGCAGTATTTT. Protein sequence: CASSSTGGYGTTDTQYF.

The chain has TRBV7-9 and TRBJ2-2; possible D gene TRBD1, 6 bases. The V gene lost 1 base and the J gene lost 7 bases, with 13 bases spanning the gap. The germline V gene has CDR1 SEHNR and CDR2 FQNEAQ (reference sequence). The CDR3 is 15 amino acids. The CDR3 nucleotides read TGTGCCAGCAGCTTAGACAGGGTGTATCTCGGGGAGCTGTTTTTT. Its translation: CASSLDRVYLGELFF. The variable domain in full, with the rest retrieved from reference TRBV7-9 and TRBJ2-2, is DTGVSQNPRHKITKRGQNVTFRCDPISEHNRLYWYRQTLGQGPEFLTYFQNEAQLEKSRLLSDRFSAERPKGSFSTLEIQRTEQGDSAMYLCASSLDRVYLGELFFGEGSRLTVL.

This chain links TRBV5-1 with TRBJ2-3; 9 bases align to TRBD2. Per germline, CDR1 SGHRS and CDR2 YFSETQ. CDR3 length: 16 residues. V was clipped by 4 bases and J by 2 bases; unmatched bases: 8. CDR3 coding DNA: TGCGCCAGCAGCGTCTTTGCGGGGGGGATCACAGATACGCAGTATTTT. Amino acids: CASSVFAGGITDTQYF.

The chain has TRBV4-1 and TRBJ2-1; D possibly corresponds to TRBD2 (7 bases). The CDR3 is 16 residues long. The germline gives CDR1 MGHRA, CDR2 YSYEKL. Trimming took off 4 bases at V and 1 base at J, with 14 bases between the two ends. This chain's CDR3 is CASSRLQGGSYNEQFF. The DNA of the CDR3 is TGCGCCAGCAGCCGATTACAGGGAGGGTCCTACAATGAGCAGTTCTTC.

The chain couples TRBV11-2 to TRBJ2-5; D remains ambiguous. V lost 1 base, J lost 1 base, and 13 bases lay in between. Germline V gene sequence: CDR1 SGHAT, CDR2 FQNNGV. The CDR3 extends over 16 amino acids. CDR3 loop: CASSLVERDLQETQYF. CDR3 nucleotides: TGTGCCAGCAGCTTAGTGGAGCGAGACCTCCAAGAGACCCAGTACTTC.

The rearrangement links TRBV18 to TRBJ1-4, with D perhaps matching TRBD1 (5 bases). The germline gives CDR1 KGHSH, CDR2 LQKENI. The V and J ends lost 1 base and 7 bases respectively, with 13 bases between them. The CDR3 consists of 15 residues. The CDR3 region has the DNA TGTGCCAGCTCACCACTTGGCAGGGCGGTTGAAAAACTGTTTTTT. It encodes CASSPLGRAVEKLFF.

The V call is TRBV5-1, the J call TRBJ2-5; 10 nucleotides line up with TRBD1. The DNA matches TRBJ2-7 better at its end, which makes the J call doubtful. Germline V gives CDR1 SGHRS, CDR2 YFSETQ. This CDR3 has 15 residues. CDR3 sequence reads: CASSPWGQGRSEQYF. The CDR3 DNA reads TGCGCCAGCAGCCCCTGGGGACAGGGGCGCAGCGAGCAGTACTTC.

The CDR3 loop reads CASSMEGSGGNEQFF. CDR3 bases: TGTGCCAGTAGCATGGAGGGCTCAGGGGGGAATGAGCAGTTCTTC. The genes are TRBV19 and TRBJ2-1; maybe TRBD1 (7 bases). The CDR3 is made up of 15 amino acids. Germline V CDR1 and CDR2: LNHDA, SQIVND (reference sequence). V lost 6 bases to trimming and J lost 7 bases, with 19 bases between them.

This rearrangement joins TRBV21-1 to TRBJ1-1. TRBV21-1 is classified as a pseudogene. The CDR3 consists of 15 residues. Here the CDR3 DNA reads TGTGCCAGCAGCAAAGGTGAGGCGGTGAACACTGAAGCTTTCTTT. Encoded protein: CASSKGEAVNTEAFF.

This chain links TRBV27 with TRBJ1-5; no firm D call. Germline lookup yields CDR1 MNHEY and CDR2 SMNVEV (reference sequence). V lost 2 bases and J 2 bases, leaving 7 bases between the germline ends. The CDR3 consists of 14 residues. This CDR3 is CASSLRGGNQPQHF. For the CDR3, the DNA is TGTGCCAGCAGTTTACGAGGAGGCAATCAGCCCCAGCATTTT.

This clone occurred once. The J gene is TRBJ2-5, the V gene TRBV28; 7 positions match TRBD2. Trimming at V came to 7 bases and at J to 5 bases, leaving 1 base not matched to a gene. The CDR3 sequence is 11 residues long. The germline gives CDR1 MDHEN, CDR2 SYDVKM. CDR3 bases: TGTGCCAGCACCGGGGGGGAGACCCAGTACTTC. The encoded protein is CASTGGETQYF.

V usage is TRBV4-2 and J usage is TRBJ2-2, with TRBD2 identical over 12 bases. The junction had 6 bases not matched to a gene; V was cut back by 0 bases and J by 4 bases. Germline values: CDR1 LGHNA, CDR2 YNFKEQ. The CDR3 runs 18 residues. CDR3 coding DNA: TGTGCCAGCAGCCAAGATGGGCTAGCGGGGGGGTTCACCGGGGAGCTGTTTTTT. Translated, it gives CASSQDGLAGGFTGELFF.

The V gene is TRBV7-9, the J gene TRBJ2-1, with TRBD1 matching over 8 bases. This CDR3 has 15 amino acids. The J segment lost 6 bases and the V segment lost 7 bases, leaving 11 bases of the junction unmatched. Looked up from germline, CDR1 is SEHNR and CDR2 is FQNEAQ (reference sequence). CDR3 DNA sequence: TGTGCCAGCAAGGACAGGGTTGGGAGATCCAATGAGCAGTTCTTC. Protein: CASKDRVGRSNEQFF.